These 14 T cell receptor beta chains came from one sample sequenced in a study of blood T cell repertoires in COVID-19. Measured with immunoSEQ multiplex PCR; TCRdb has only the in-frame clones, and not every one. The table records some 270,000 clones, approximately 85% of them present only once. The sample consisted of PBMCs or T cells enriched from blood (not recorded which). These TCRs come from a woman aged 45-65 years with acute COVID-19.

The chain has TRBV30 and TRBJ1-4, with TRBD1 identical over 8 bases. CDR1 is GTSNPN, CDR2 SVGIG, per germline (reference sequence). This CDR3 is 13 amino acids long. Trimming cost V 2 bases and J 8 bases; bases outside gene matches: 4. CDR3 nucleotides: TGTGCCTGGAGTCAGGGGGCGGGAGAAAAACTGTTTTTT. Protein: CAWSQGAGEKLFF.

This clone appeared a single time. The chain combines TRBV9 with TRBJ2-7, with 7 positions matching TRBD1. CDR3 length equals 13 residues. Germline CDR1 and CDR2: SGDLS and YYNGEE. V shed 4 bases and J 5 bases; nucleotides not matched to a gene: 6. The CDR3 sequence: CASSPTGFDEQYF. The CDR3, as DNA: TGTGCCAGCAGCCCGACAGGGTTCGACGAGCAGTACTTC.

The CDR3 nucleotides are TGTGCCAGTAGTACCAGAGCGGGGGGGCAGAGCAATGAGCAGTTCTTC. It encodes CASSTRAGGQSNEQFF. V usage is TRBV19 and J usage is TRBJ2-1, with 10 bases aligning to TRBD2. Germline V gene sequence: CDR1 LNHDA, CDR2 SQIVND (reference sequence). The CDR3 runs 16 residues. Trimming took 4 bases from V and 6 from J; bases not matched to a gene: 9.

In DNA form, the CDR3 reads TGCGCCAGCAGCTCTGGACCGGACGGACAGGGGGGTAGTCGCACTGAAGCTTTCTTT. Translated: CASSSGPDGQGGSRTEAFF. The rearrangement links TRBV5-1 to TRBJ1-1; 10 positions agree with TRBD1. Germline V gene data show CDR1 as SGHRS and CDR2 as YFSETQ. There are 19 residues in the CDR3. Trimming removed 3 bases from V and 4 bases from J; junction bases left unmatched: 18.

This chain links TRBV15 with TRBJ1-2; D gene ambiguous. This CDR3 has 13 residues. V was pared by 3 bases and J by 0 bases, with 5 bases between. Per germline, CDR1 LNHNV and CDR2 YYDKDF (reference sequence). CDR3 nucleotide sequence: TGTGCCACCAGCAGGAGTTCTAACTATGGCTACACCTTC. As protein: CATSRSSNYGYTF.

The chain carries TRBV14 and TRBJ1-1; D is perhaps TRBD1 (6 bases). Germline CDR1 reads SGHDN; CDR2 reads FVKESK. This CDR3 comprises 14 residues. Trimming left V 0 bases short and J 5 bases short, with 10 bases between. CDR3 DNA sequence: TGTGCCAGCAGCCAAGATACAGGGTGGACTGAAGCTTTCTTT. It translates to CASSQDTGWTEAFF.

The chain has TRBV6-6 and TRBJ1-3, with D perhaps matching TRBD1 (5 bases). The V gene's germline CDR1 is MNHNY and CDR2 SVGAGI (reference sequence). The germline V and J ends were trimmed by 4 bases and 8 bases, with 9 bases remaining between them. This CDR3 contains 12 residues. The CDR3 nucleotides are TGTGCCAGCAGTTCCAGGGATGACACCATATATTTT. As protein: CASSSRDDTIYF.

This chain uses TRBV7-9 with TRBJ1-6; the match to TRBD1 covers 9 bases. After removal of 5 bases from V and 0 bases from J, the junction contained 5 bases not matched to a gene. Germline V CDR1 and CDR2: SEHNR, FQNEAQ (reference sequence). This CDR3 has 17 residues. Written as DNA, the CDR3 is TGTGCCAGCAGCGCCGGACAGGGGCTCTCCTATAATTCACCCCTCCACTTT. It is translated as CASSAGQGLSYNSPLHF.

The chain links TRBV6-2 or TRBV6-3 to TRBJ1-5; 7 bases map to TRBD1. CDR1 and CDR2 (germline): MNHEY, SVGEGT. The CDR3 spans 20 residues. V dropped 0 bases and J dropped 0; count of bases not matched to a gene: 14. CDR3 loop: CASSYSMGQPSPYSNQPQHF. The CDR3 DNA reads as TGTGCCAGCAGTTACTCGATGGGACAGCCGTCCCCTTATAGCAATCAGCCCCAGCATTTT.

The chain has TRBV30 and TRBJ1-1, with 8 bases that match TRBD1. From germline, CDR1 is GTSNPN and CDR2 SVGIG (reference sequence). CDR3 length: 14 residues. The trim removed 3 bases at V and 3 bases at J, leaving 6 bases unmatched. The CDR3 DNA sequence: TGTGCCTGGAGGCTAACAGGGGGGGACACTGAAGCTTTCTTT. The encoded protein is CAWRLTGGDTEAFF.

This chain's CDR3 is CASAEDRRSYTF. The CDR3 nucleotides read TGTGCCAGCGCAGAAGACCGGAGGAGCTACACCTTC. The chain links TRBV6-5 to TRBJ1-2; no definite D call. Germline loops: CDR1 MNHEY, CDR2 SVGAGI. This CDR3 comprises 12 residues. Trimming left V 8 bases short and J 9 bases short, with 16 bases between.

V usage is TRBV27 and J usage is TRBJ1-2, with a tentative D call TRBD1 (5 bases). V gave up 6 bases and J gave up 2 bases, with 13 bases separating them. The CDR3 has 14 amino acids. Germline loops: CDR1 MNHEY, CDR2 SMNVEV (reference sequence). This chain's CDR3 is CASSPGGGNYGYTF. The CDR3 coding sequence is TGTGCCAGCAGCCCTGGGGGGGGAAACTATGGCTACACCTTC.

This chain joins TRBV5-6 and TRBJ1-5, with D uncertain. Looked up from germline, CDR1 is SGHDT and CDR2 is YYEEEE. V lost 4 bases and J lost 0, with 14 bases in between. CDR3 size: 16 residues. This CDR3 is CASSDSRQYSNQPQHF. Written as DNA, the CDR3 is TGTGCCAGCAGCGATTCGCGGCAGTATAGCAATCAGCCCCAGCATTTT. Using reference TRBV5-6 and TRBJ1-5 for the parts outside the CDR3, the full variable domain is DAGVTQSPTHLIKTRGQQVTLRCSPKSGHDTVSWYQQALGQGPQFIFQYYEEEERQRGNFPDRFSGHQFPNYSSELNVNALLLGDSALYLCASSDSRQYSNQPQHFGDGTRLSIL.

In its sample, this clone was seen a few times. The chain has TRBV18 and TRBJ2-1, with 13 bases identical to TRBD2. Looked up from germline, CDR1 is KGHSH and CDR2 is LQKENI. The CDR3 length is 20 residues. Trimming removed 2 bases from V and 0 bases from J; junction bases left unmatched: 10. CDR3 in amino acids: CASSPRQTGLAGDSYNEQFF. Here the CDR3 DNA reads TGTGCCAGCTCACCAAGGCAAACTGGACTAGCGGGGGACTCCTACAATGAGCAGTTCTTC.